This T cell receptor beta chain was observed in a study of T-cell reconstitution after alpha-beta-depleted transplantation in children. This clonotype was found many times. Preparation of the TCRbeta library used unique molecular identifiers. Using its own MiXCR run on the PCR reads, TCRdb lists one record per CDR3 protein. This sample yields 200,000 to 250,000 distinct CDR3 sequences, of which under 9.5% are seen a single time; around 6.2% belongs to the top ten. The receptor's source is a human donor who donated a stem cell graft to a child with acute lymphoblastic leukemia. The sample in question was PBMCs from the stem cell graft donor, obtained from the stem cell graft.

CDR3 amino acids: CASSQAGTKNEKLFF. For the CDR3, the DNA is TGTGCCAGCAGCCAAGCCGGGACCAAGAATGAAAAACTGTTTTTT. The V call is TRBV4-2, the J call TRBJ1-4; D may be TRBD1 (5 bases). Germline CDR1 and CDR2: LGHNA and YNFKEQ. This CDR3 is built from 15 residues. Trimming removed 1 base from V and 5 bases from J, with 11 bases in between.